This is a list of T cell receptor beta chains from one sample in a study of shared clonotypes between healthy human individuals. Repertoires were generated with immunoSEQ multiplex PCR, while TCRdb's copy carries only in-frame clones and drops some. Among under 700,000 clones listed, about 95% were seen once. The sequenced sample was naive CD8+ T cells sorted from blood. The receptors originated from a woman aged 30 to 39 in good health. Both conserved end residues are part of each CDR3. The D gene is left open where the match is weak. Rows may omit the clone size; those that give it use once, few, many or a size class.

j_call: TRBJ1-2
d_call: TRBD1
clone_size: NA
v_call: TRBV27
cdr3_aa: CASSLGRGTGVYGYTF
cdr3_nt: TGTGCCAGCAGTTTAGGTAGAGGGACAGGTGTCTATGGCTACACCTTC

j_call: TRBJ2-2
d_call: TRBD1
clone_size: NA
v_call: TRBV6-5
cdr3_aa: CASSWTGTGELFF
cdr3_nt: TGTGCCAGCAGCTGGACAGGTACCGGGGAGCTGTTTTTT

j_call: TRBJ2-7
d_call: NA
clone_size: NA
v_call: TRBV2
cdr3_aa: CASSEGQLSYEQYF
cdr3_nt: TGTGCCAGCAGTGAAGGACAGCTCTCCTACGAGCAGTACTTC

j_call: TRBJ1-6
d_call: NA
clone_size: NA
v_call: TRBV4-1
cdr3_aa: CASSPVGGNSPLHF
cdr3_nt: TGCGCCAGCAGCCCAGTTGGGGGTAATTCACCCCTCCACTTT

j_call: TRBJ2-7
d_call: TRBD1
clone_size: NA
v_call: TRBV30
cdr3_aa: CAWATHDRVEYEQYF
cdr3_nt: TGTGCCTGGGCTACACATGACAGGGTGGAGTACGAGCAGTACTTC

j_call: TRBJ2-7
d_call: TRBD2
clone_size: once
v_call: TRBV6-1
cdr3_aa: CASSELVLAGFYEQYF
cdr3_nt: TGTGCCAGCAGTGAATTAGTACTAGCGGGTTTCTACGAGCAGTACTTC

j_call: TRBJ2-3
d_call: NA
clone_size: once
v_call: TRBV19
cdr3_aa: CASSIVPGMADTQYF
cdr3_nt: TGTGCCAGTAGTATAGTTCCGGGGATGGCAGATACGCAGTATTTT

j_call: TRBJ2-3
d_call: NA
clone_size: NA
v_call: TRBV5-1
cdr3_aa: CAKTRKGDTQYF
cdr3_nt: TGCGCCAAGACTAGAAAGGGGGATACGCAGTATTTT

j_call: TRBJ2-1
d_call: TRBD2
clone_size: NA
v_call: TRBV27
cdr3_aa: CASSLSILAANNEQFF
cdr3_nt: TGTGCCAGCAGTTTATCCATCCTAGCGGCCAACAATGAGCAGTTCTTC

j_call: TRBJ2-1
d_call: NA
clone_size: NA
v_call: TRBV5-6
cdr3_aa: CASSLDGTQQFF
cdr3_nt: TGTGCCAGCAGCTTGGACGGAACTCAGCAGTTCTTC

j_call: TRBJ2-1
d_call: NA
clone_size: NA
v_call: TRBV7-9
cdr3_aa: CASSWTAYNEQFF
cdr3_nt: TGTGCCAGCAGCTGGACAGCCTACAATGAGCAGTTCTTC

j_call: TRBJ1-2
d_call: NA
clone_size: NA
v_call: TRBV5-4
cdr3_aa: CASSLGGSDGYTF
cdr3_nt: TGTGCCAGCAGCTTGGGGGGGTCGGATGGCTACACCTTC

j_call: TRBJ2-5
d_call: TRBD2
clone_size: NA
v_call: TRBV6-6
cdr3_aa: CASRKRTSGSQETQYF
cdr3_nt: TGTGCCAGCAGGAAGAGGACTAGCGGGAGTCAGGAGACCCAGTACTTC

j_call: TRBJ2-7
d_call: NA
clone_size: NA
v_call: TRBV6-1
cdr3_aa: CASSGGTVFSSYEQYF
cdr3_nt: TGTGCCAGCAGTGGGGGGACGGTTTTCAGCTCCTACGAGCAGTACTTC

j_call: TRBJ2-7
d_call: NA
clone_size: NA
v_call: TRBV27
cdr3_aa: CASSLSWGAGREQYF
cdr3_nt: TGTGCCAGCAGTTTATCGTGGGGGGCGGGACGAGAGCAGTACTTC

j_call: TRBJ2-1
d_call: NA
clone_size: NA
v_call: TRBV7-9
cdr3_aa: CASRLDGSASGQFF
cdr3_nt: TGTGCCAGCAGGCTGGATGGGTCCGCGAGCGGGCAGTTCTTC

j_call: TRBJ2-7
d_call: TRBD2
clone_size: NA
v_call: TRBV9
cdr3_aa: CASSVGPEGRGYEQYF
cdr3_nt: TGTGCCAGCAGCGTAGGTCCGGAGGGGCGGGGGTACGAGCAGTACTTC

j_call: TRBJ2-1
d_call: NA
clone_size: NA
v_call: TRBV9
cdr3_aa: CASSPPPGLINEQFF
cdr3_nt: TGTGCCAGCAGCCCCCCTCCAGGGTTAATTAACGAGCAGTTCTTC

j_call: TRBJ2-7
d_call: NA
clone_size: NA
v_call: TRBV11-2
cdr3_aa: CASSLVPASDSYEQYF
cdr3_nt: TGTGCCAGCAGCTTGGTCCCAGCGTCGGACTCCTACGAGCAGTACTTC

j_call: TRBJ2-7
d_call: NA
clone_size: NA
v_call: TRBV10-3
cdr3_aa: CAIGGTDYEQYF
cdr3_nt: TGTGCCATCGGGGGGACAGACTACGAGCAGTACTTC

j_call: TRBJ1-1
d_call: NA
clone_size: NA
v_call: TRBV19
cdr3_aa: CASQYEGGHQAFF
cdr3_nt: TGTGCCAGTCAATACGAGGGTGGGCACCAAGCTTTCTTT

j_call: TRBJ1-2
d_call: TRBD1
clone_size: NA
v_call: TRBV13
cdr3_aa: CASSPGTGGSGYTF
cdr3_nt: TGTGCCAGCAGCCCAGGGACAGGGGGATCTGGCTACACCTTC

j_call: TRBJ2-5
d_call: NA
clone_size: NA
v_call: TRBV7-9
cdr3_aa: CASSLYWGQGQETQYF
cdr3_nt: TGTGCCAGCAGCTTATATTGGGGCCAGGGGCAAGAGACCCAGTACTTC

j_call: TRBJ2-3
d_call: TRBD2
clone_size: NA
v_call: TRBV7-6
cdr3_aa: CASSRLAGGPSTDTQYF
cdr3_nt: TGTGCCAGCAGCCGACTAGCGGGAGGGCCGAGCACAGATACGCAGTATTTT

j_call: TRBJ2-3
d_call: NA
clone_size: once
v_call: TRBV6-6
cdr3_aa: CASWSTRDTQYF
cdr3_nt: TGTGCCAGCTGGTCGACTCGTGATACGCAGTATTTT

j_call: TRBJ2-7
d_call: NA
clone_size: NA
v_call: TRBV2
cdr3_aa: CASSEELSSYEQYF
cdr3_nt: TGTGCCAGCAGTGAAGAATTAAGCTCCTACGAGCAGTACTTC

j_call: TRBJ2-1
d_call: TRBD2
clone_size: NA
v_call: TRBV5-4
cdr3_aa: CASSSGTSDRYNEQFF
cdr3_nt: TGTGCCAGCAGCTCCGGGACTAGCGATCGGTACAATGAGCAGTTCTTC

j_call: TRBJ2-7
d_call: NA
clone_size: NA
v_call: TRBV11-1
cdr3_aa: CASSITPEQYF
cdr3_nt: TGTGCCAGCAGCATAACGCCCGAGCAGTACTTC

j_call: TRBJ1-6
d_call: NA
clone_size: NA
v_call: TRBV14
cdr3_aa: CASSPTGSAPIIHLHF
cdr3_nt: TGTGCCAGCAGCCCTACAGGGTCAGCTCCTATAATTCACCTCCACTTT

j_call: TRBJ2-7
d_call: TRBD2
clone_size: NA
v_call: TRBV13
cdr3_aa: CASSHDWGGSPGEQYF
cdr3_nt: TGTGCCAGCAGCCATGACTGGGGGGGTTCACCGGGAGAGCAGTACTTC

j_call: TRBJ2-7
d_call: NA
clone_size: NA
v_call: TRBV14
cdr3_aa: CASSQVMGFEQYF
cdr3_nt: TGTGCCAGCAGCCAAGTCATGGGGTTTGAGCAGTACTTC

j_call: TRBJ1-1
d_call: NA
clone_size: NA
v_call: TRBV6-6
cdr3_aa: CASAVNTEAFF
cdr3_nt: TGTGCCAGCGCCGTGAACACTGAAGCTTTCTTT

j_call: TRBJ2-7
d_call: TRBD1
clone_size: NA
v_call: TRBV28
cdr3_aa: CASSSGQGWSEHEQYF
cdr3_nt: TGTGCCAGCAGTTCTGGACAGGGTTGGAGTGAGCACGAGCAGTACTTC

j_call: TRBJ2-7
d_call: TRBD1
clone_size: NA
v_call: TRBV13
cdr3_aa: CASSLRPGQGLGEQYF
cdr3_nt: TGTGCCAGCAGCTTAAGGCCGGGACAGGGGCTGGGCGAGCAGTACTTC

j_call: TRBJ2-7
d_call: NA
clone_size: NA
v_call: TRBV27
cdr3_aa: CASSSPLAGMRSYEQYF
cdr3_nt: TGTGCCAGCAGTTCCCCATTGGCAGGGATGAGGTCCTACGAGCAGTACTTC

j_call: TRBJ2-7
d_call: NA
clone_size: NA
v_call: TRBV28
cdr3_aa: CASTPAGTPYEQYF
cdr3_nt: TGTGCCAGCACCCCTGCGGGCACACCCTACGAGCAGTACTTC

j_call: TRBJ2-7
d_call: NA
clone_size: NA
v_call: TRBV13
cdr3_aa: CASSLWMGGNEQYF
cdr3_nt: TGTGCCAGCAGCTTATGGATGGGAGGCAACGAGCAGTACTTC

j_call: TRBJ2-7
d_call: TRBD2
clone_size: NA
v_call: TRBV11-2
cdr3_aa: CASSLGVSGTREQYF
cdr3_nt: TGTGCCAGCAGCTTAGGTGTTAGCGGGACTCGCGAGCAGTACTTC

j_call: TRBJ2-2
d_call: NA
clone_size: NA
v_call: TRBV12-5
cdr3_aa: CASGFLPGELFF
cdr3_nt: TGTGCTAGTGGTTTCCTTCCCGGGGAGCTGTTTTTT

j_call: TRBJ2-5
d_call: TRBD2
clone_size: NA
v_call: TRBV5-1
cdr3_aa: CASSLAEVSGSLETQYF
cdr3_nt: TGCGCCAGCAGCTTGGCCGAGGTTAGCGGGAGTTTAGAGACCCAGTACTTC

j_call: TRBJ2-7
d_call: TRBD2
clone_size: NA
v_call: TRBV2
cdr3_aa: CASSEWRETPYEQYF
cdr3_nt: TGTGCCAGCAGTGAATGGCGGGAGACCCCCTACGAGCAGTACTTC

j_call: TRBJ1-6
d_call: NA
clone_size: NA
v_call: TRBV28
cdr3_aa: CASSLSASIPLHF
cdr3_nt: TGTGCCAGCAGTTTATCCGCCTCCATACCCCTCCACTTT

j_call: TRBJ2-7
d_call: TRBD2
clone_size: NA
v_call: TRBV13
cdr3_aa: CASSYQTGTSGSYEQYF
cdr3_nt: TGTGCCAGCAGCTACCAAACCGGGACTAGCGGGAGTTACGAGCAGTACTTC

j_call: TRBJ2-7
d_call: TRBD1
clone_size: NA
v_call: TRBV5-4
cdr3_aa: CASSGTGNEQYF
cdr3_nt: TGTGCCAGCAGCGGGACAGGGAACGAGCAGTACTTC

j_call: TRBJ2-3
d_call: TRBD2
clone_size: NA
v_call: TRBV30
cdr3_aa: CAWDKREAGADTQYF
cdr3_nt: TGTGCCTGGGACAAGCGGGAGGCCGGGGCAGATACGCAGTATTTT

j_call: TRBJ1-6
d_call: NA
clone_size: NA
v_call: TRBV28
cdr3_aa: CASSPNQVFGNSPLHF
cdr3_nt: TGTGCCAGCAGTCCCAATCAGGTTTTCGGTAATTCACCCCTCCACTTT

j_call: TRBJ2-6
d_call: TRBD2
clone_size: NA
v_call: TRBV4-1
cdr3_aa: CASSQGLAGEPGANVLTF
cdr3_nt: TGCGCCAGCAGCCAGGGACTAGCGGGAGAACCTGGGGCCAACGTCCTGACTTTC

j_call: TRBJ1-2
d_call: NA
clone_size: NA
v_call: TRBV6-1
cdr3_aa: CASSDPSGANYGYTF
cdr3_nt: TGTGCCAGCAGTGACCCCTCGGGGGCTAACTATGGCTACACCTTC

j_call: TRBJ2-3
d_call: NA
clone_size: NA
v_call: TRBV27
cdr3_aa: CASRIMGSTDTQYF
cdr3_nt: TGTGCCAGCCGAATAATGGGTTCCACAGATACGCAGTATTTT

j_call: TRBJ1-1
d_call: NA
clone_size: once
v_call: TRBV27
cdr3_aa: CASSFSPNTEAFF
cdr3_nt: TGTGCCAGCAGTTTTTCCCCGAACACTGAAGCTTTCTTT

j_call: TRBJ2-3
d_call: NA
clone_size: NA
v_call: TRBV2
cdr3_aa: CASSTPLRLGGPSDTQYF
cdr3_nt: TGTGCCAGCAGCACGCCCTTGAGACTAGGGGGTCCTTCAGATACGCAGTATTTT

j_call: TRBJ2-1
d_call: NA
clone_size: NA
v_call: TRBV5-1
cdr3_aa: CASSLVGGGPPNEQFF
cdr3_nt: TGCGCCAGCAGCTTGGTAGGCGGGGGCCCCCCGAATGAGCAGTTCTTC

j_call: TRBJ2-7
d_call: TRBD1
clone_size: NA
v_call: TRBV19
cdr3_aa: CASSSGQGGYEQYF
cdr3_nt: TGTGCCAGTAGTTCCGGACAGGGGGGATACGAGCAGTACTTC

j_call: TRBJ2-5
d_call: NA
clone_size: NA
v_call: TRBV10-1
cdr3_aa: CASSDAGPQETQYF
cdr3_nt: TGCGCCAGCAGTGACGCAGGGCCTCAAGAGACCCAGTACTTC